This T cell receptor (beta chain) is from a study of regulatory T cells in long-lasting Graves disease. The V gene's germline CDR1 is LNHDA and CDR2 SQIVND (reference sequence). This CDR3 is 13 amino acids long. V lost 3 bases and J lost 10, with 14 bases in between. The time point: newly diagnosed GD, antithyroid drugs for less than 3 months. The TCR library was prepared using RNA isolated from PBMCs. TCR beta libraries were built with iRepertoire HTBI primers and Arm-PCR of CDR3 regions. TCRdb fed the multiplex PCR reads into MiXCR, producing one record per CDR3 protein. The table includes more than 450,000 distinct CDR3 sequences, 12% detected once. The same data also contributed to another study, on T cells in Graves' hyperthyroidism and ophthalmopathy.

Specimen: peripheral blood mononuclear cells (PBMCs), collected at new diagnosis, from a patient treated with antithyroid drugs. The clonotype originates from a woman in her twenties or thirties with Graves disease. V usage is TRBV19 and J usage is TRBJ2-3, with unresolved D. The CDR3 reads CASSMGRREAQYF. In DNA, the CDR3 is TGTGCCAGTAGTATGGGCAGGCGAGAAGCGCAGTATTTT. The full variable domain, with the rest looked up from reference TRBV19 and TRBJ2-3, is DGGITQSPKYLFRKEGQNVTLSCEQNLNHDAMYWYRQDPGQGLRLIYYSQIVNDFQKGDIAEGYSVSREKKESFPLTVTSAQKNPTAFYLCASSMGRREAQYFGPGTRLTVL.